This T cell receptor beta chain was obtained from a study of tissue T cells after allogeneic stem cell transplantation. After removal of 0 bases from V and 3 bases from J, the junction contained 2 bases not matched to a gene. Germline CDR1 and CDR2: NSHNY and SYGAGN. The CDR3 covers 15 residues. To note about this clone: The gene names here belong to mouse. The read finishes 1 residue shy of the CDR3 end, and the germline J gene is used to complete it.

TCRdb's copy holds only in-frame clones and misses some; the assay was immunoSEQ multiplex PCR. The sample holds approximately 17,000 clones, about 70% seen once. This TCR was recovered from a female BALB/c mouse in good health. This line is of MHC haplotype H2-d. This chain links TRBV13-1 with TRBJ2-7; 11 bases are shared with TRBD2. The sequenced sample was spleen. Partial CDR3 DNA: TGTGCCAGCAGTGATGAGGGACTGGGGGTCTATGAACAGTAC. It encodes CASSDEGLGVYEQY. In full, the CDR3 is CASSDEGLGVYEQYF.